What follows are 19 T cell receptor beta chains derived from one specimen sequenced in a study of T cell responses to AZD1222 COVID-19 vaccine. Using immunoSEQ multiplex PCR, the repertoire was profiled, and TCRdb retains in-frame clones only, with some absent. The sample consists of about 170,000 clones, over 85% of them appearing once. This specimen consisted of peripheral blood, obtained on day 0 of AZD1222 vaccination. The receptors here all came from an adult in good health.

J is TRBJ1-4 and V is TRBV6-2 or TRBV6-3; D is ambiguous. The CDR3 is 12 residues long. Trimming stripped 5 bases from V and 4 bases from J, with 5 bases between. The germline V gene encodes CDR1 MNHEY and CDR2 SVGEGT. Here the CDR3 reads CASSLLNEKLFF. CDR3 coding DNA: TGTGCCAGCAGTCTCCTTAATGAAAAACTGTTTTTT.

The chain links TRBV2 to TRBJ2-7, with 8 bases that match TRBD2. Germline trimming cut 5 bases from V and 6 bases from J; bases unmatched to any gene: 12. The CDR3 is 15 residues long. The V gene's germline CDR1 is SNHLY and CDR2 FYNNEI. CDR3 sequence reads: CASSPAGVGSFEQYF. CDR3 DNA: TGTGCCAGCAGTCCAGCGGGAGTCGGTTCTTTCGAGCAGTACTTC.

CDR3 DNA: TGTGCCAGCTCACAGGCCGGGACAGGGCTCTACGAGCAGTACTTC. This encodes CASSQAGTGLYEQYF. The chain links TRBV18 to TRBJ2-7; 9 nucleotides agree with TRBD1. Germline CDR1 KGHSH, CDR2 LQKENI. The CDR3 runs 15 residues. J was trimmed by 3 bases and V by 4 bases; bases with no gene match: 7.

The rearrangement joins TRBV5-1 to TRBJ1-2; TRBD1 is a possible D gene (5 bases). Germline values: CDR1 SGHRS, CDR2 YFSETQ. V gave up 3 bases and J gave up 3 bases, with 9 bases separating them. This CDR3 is built from 13 residues. CDR3 residues: CASSSQTDYGYTF. CDR3 nucleotide sequence: TGCGCCAGCAGCTCCCAGACAGACTATGGCTACACCTTC.

This chain joins TRBV27 and TRBJ1-2; D perhaps matches TRBD1 (5 bases). Trimming pared 4 bases from V and 7 bases from J, leaving 19 bases between. The germline CDR1 and CDR2 sequences are MNHEY and SMNVEV (reference sequence). This CDR3 region has 15 residues. In DNA, the CDR3 is TGTGCCAGCAGTTCGGAGGTGGGCGGGGGATCTGGCTACACCTTC. Its translation is CASSSEVGGGSGYTF.

This rearrangement joins TRBV19 to TRBJ1-2; D possibly corresponds to TRBD1 (6 bases). V lost 7 bases to trimming and J lost 2 bases, with 14 bases between them. Germline CDR1 LNHDA, CDR2 SQIVND (reference sequence). CDR3 length equals 14 residues. Here the CDR3 DNA reads TGTGCCAGTACTACCCAAGGGGGGAACTATGGCTACACCTTC. It yields the protein CASTTQGGNYGYTF.

The chain is built from TRBV3-1 (or the pseudogene TRBV3-2) and TRBJ1-2; weak D call: TRBD1 (5 bases). Per the germline V gene, CDR1 is LGHDT and CDR2 is YNNKEL (reference sequence). The CDR3 sequence is 14 residues long. V dropped 2 bases and J dropped 4 bases, with 11 bases sitting between them. DNA for the CDR3: TGTGCCAGCAGCCAATTGGGGGTGGGCTATGGCTACACCTTC. This gives the protein CASSQLGVGYGYTF.

The V gene is TRBV25-1, the J gene TRBJ2-1, with D maybe TRBD1 (6 bases). V was trimmed by 4 bases and J by 9 bases, leaving 13 bases between them. The CDR3 is 13 residues long. Germline CDR1 is MGHDK and CDR2 is SYGVNS. The DNA for the CDR3 is TGTGCCAGCAGTGTGCGGATGGGGGCTGAGCAGTTCTTC. Translation gives CASSVRMGAEQFF.

This chain links TRBV7-8 with TRBJ1-6; D remains unclear. This CDR3 has 12 amino acids. Trimming took 5 bases from V and 7 from J, leaving 6 bases between them. CDR1 is SGHVS, CDR2 FQNEAQ, per germline. The CDR3 coding sequence is TGTGCCAGCAGCCTCACCAATTCACCCCTCCACTTT. Translating gives CASSLTNSPLHF.

The rearrangement joins TRBV19 to TRBJ2-5; no definite D call. The CDR3 sequence is 13 residues long. Germline assignment: CDR1 LNHDA and CDR2 SQIVND (reference sequence). V gave up 4 bases and J gave up 4 bases, with 10 bases separating them. In DNA form, the CDR3 reads TGTGCCAGTAGTAGAGGCGCAACAGAGACCCAGTACTTC. Amino acid sequence: CASSRGATETQYF.

This clone occurred once. This chain connects TRBV14 to TRBJ2-7, with 10 bases matching TRBD2. J gave up 7 bases and V 3 bases, and 15 bases lay outside the gene matches. The CDR3 length is 17 residues. CDR1 SGHDN and CDR2 FVKESK come from the germline V gene. The CDR3 loop is CASSQEKTSGVPWEQYF. DNA for the CDR3: TGTGCCAGCAGCCAGGAAAAAACTAGCGGGGTCCCGTGGGAGCAGTACTTC.

V gene TRBV7-2 combines with J gene TRBJ1-2; D gene uncertain. Between the trimmed V and J ends, which lost 4 bases and 1 base, there was a span of 13 bases. CDR1 and CDR2 (germline): SGHTA, FQGNSA. This CDR3 contains 15 residues. CDR3 in DNA: TGTGCCAGCAGCTCTAATCCAGCGGGTAACTATGGCTACACCTTC. Residues: CASSSNPAGNYGYTF. The variable domain in full, completed from reference TRBV7-2 and TRBJ1-2, reads GAGVSQSPSNKVTEKGKDVELRCDPISGHTALYWYRQSLGQGLEFLIYFQGNSAPDKSGLPSDRFSAERTGGSVSTLTIQRTQQEDSAVYLCASSSNPAGNYGYTFGSGTRLTVV.

This chain uses TRBV9 with TRBJ1-6; D gene unclear. Germline CDR1 SGDLS, CDR2 YYNGEE. Trimming cost V 2 bases and J 7 bases, with 10 bases left between them. The CDR3 sequence is 14 residues long. The CDR3 reads CASSVEGYNSPLHF. CDR3 sequence (DNA): TGTGCCAGCAGCGTCGAGGGTTACAATTCACCCCTCCACTTT.

The chain couples TRBV25-1 to TRBJ1-2, with D unclear. V lost 4 bases and J 8 bases, leaving 14 bases between the germline ends. This CDR3 has 13 residues. Germline loops: CDR1 MGHDK, CDR2 SYGVNS. CDR3 coding DNA: TGTGCCAGCAGTGCCAGCACAGCCTTAGGCTACACCTTC. This translates into CASSASTALGYTF.

The rearrangement uses TRBV5-1 and TRBJ2-1, with D maybe TRBD2 (6 bases). CDR3 length: 17 residues. In germline, CDR1 is SGHRS, CDR2 YFSETQ. Trimming removed 4 bases from V and 0 bases from J, with 17 bases in between. CDR3 coding DNA: TGCGCCAGCAGCCATGGGGCGGGGAGGAGCTCCTACAATGAGCAGTTCTTC. Amino acid sequence: CASSHGAGRSSYNEQFF.

The chain combines TRBV18 with TRBJ2-3; TRBD1 might be the D (6 bases). In germline, CDR1 is KGHSH, CDR2 LQKENI. This CDR3 is built from 15 residues. V was clipped by 6 bases and J by 2 bases, with 15 bases between them. In DNA form, the CDR3 reads TGTGCCAGCTCCGGACCGGGACACTTCACAGATACGCAGTATTTT. It specifies CASSGPGHFTDTQYF.

The chain joins TRBV15 to TRBJ2-1, with TRBD2 matching over 7 bases. The CDR3 sequence is 14 residues long. Germline assignment: CDR1 LNHNV and CDR2 YYDKDF (reference sequence). The junction had 11 bases not matched to a gene; V was cut back by 5 bases and J by 10 bases. CDR3 coding DNA: TGTGCCACCAGCCCCGGGACTACCCAATTCGAGCAGTTCTTC. Residues: CATSPGTTQFEQFF.

This chain links TRBV30 with TRBJ2-2; D may be TRBD2 (5 bases). V lost 0 bases, J lost 4 bases, and 9 bases lay in between. From germline, CDR1 is GTSNPN and CDR2 SVGIG (reference sequence). The length of the CDR3 is 14 residues. CDR3 in amino acids: CAWSVRGGTGELFF. In DNA, the CDR3 is TGTGCCTGGAGTGTACGGGGTGGCACCGGGGAGCTGTTTTTT. The variable domain in full, with the rest retrieved from reference TRBV30 and TRBJ2-2, is SQTIHQWPATLVQPVGSPLSLECTVEGTSNPNLYWYRQAAGRGLQLLFYSVGIGQISSEVPQNLSASRPQDRQFILSSKKLLLSDSGFYLCAWSVRGGTGELFFGEGSRLTVL.

V gene TRBV10-2 combines with J gene TRBJ2-5, with 15 bases fitting TRBD2. Germline V CDR1 and CDR2: WSHSY, SAAADI. With V trimmed by 8 bases and J by 0 bases, 7 bases remained unmatched. The CDR3 sequence is 17 residues long. The CDR3 bases are TGCGCCAGCCACGCGGGACTAGCGGGGGGCTACCAAGAGACCCAGTACTTC. This encodes CASHAGLAGGYQETQYF.